This record concerns one T cell receptor (beta chain) sequence. In this sample, this clone turned up many times. The clone's antigen remains unknown. No quality values exist for individual bases; no much larger clone is one base distant. Each collaborating institution followed its own protocols to collect whole blood in K2EDTA tubes. Collaborator samples were shipped for TCRbeta analysis as frozen whole blood, isolated PBMCs, or DNA extracted from either sample type. This record comes from a study of blood T cell repertoires in COVID-19 (dated by TCRdb to between 2020 and 2021). About the study as a whole: Collaborator samples came from the United States, Italy and Spain and covered acute and convalescent phases of COVID-19. Nearly every sample came with metadata listing a de-identified subject ID, COVID-19 status, age in years and sex. Where HLA class I and class II types were available, the types were taken from metadata supplied by the sample provider, not from assay-based typing. Subjects who had been exposed to COVID-19, were actively infected with it, or had recovered from it provided the deeply sampled blood TCRbeta repertoires that made up the dataset. The prospective study material was composed of cDNA or gDNA derived from T cells, B-cell-depleted T cells, or PBMCs. The samples were drawn from two sources: the first 160 participants of the ongoing ImmuneRACE study, and 1,200 or so subjects contributed by 6 global collaborators. A freely available public database, intended as a resource for researchers studying the immune response to SARS-CoV-2, is where the repertoires were released.

TCRbeta CDR3 regions were amplified from genomic DNA by means of the immunoSEQ Assay, a bias-controlled multiplex PCR. On the authors' methods: Nucleated cell counts per sample were estimated from amplification of reference gene primers within the assay. Sequence reads were collapsed and filtered to measure the absolute abundance of every unique TCRbeta CDR3 rearrangement. For each sample, productive Simpson clonality was calculated as the square root of Simpson's diversity index across productive rearrangements. TCRdb provides this immuneACCESS table in a form limited to in-frame rearrangements. Some clones are lacking; in checked studies, under half of them reflect an unresolved V gene, and why the rest are absent is not known. That table gives V, J and clone size, and the DNA gave D and trimming. The sample includes about 34,000 clones, with nearly 80% observed a single time. The leading ten clones occupy roughly 31% of the sample.

Paper-wide results and their limitations: The amount of clinical and demographic metadata varied by source and participant and was provided uncurated.

Ends trimmed: V by 2 bases, J by 11 bases; bases unmatched to a gene: 13. The germline V gene encodes CDR1 LGHNA and CDR2 YSLEER. The CDR3 spans 15 residues, from the cysteine through the phenylalanine. The DNA shown is the 45-base CDR3, in frame from base 1. Input material: peripheral blood. This sequence originates from a man older than 75 with acute or convalescent COVID-19. The V and J segments used are TRBV4-3 and TRBJ1-1; a stretch of 8 junction bases matches TRBD1. The CDR3 corresponds to CASSQNPRQGFGAFF. The DNA reads as follows: TGCGCCAGCAGCCAAAACCCAAGACAGGGGTTTGGCGCTTTCTTT.